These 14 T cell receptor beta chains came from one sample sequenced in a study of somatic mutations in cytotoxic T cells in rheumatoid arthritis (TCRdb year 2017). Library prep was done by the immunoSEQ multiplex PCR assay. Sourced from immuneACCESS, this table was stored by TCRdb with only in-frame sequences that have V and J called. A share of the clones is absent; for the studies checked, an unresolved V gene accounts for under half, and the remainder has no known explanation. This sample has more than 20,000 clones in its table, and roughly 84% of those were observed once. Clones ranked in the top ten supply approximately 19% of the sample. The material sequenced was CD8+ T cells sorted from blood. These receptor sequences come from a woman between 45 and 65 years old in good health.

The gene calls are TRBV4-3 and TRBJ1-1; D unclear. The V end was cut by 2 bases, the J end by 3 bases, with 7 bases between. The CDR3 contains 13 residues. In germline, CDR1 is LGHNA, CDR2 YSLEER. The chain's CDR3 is CASSQTRYTEAFF. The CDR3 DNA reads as TGCGCCAGCAGCCAAACAAGGTACACTGAAGCTTTCTTT.

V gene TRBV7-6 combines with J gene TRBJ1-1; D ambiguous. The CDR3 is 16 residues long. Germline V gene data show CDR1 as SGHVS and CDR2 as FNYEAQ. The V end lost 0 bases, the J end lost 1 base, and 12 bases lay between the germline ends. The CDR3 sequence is CASSLAPTPSNTEAFF. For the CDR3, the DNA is TGTGCCAGCAGCTTAGCCCCGACACCTTCGAACACTGAAGCTTTCTTT.

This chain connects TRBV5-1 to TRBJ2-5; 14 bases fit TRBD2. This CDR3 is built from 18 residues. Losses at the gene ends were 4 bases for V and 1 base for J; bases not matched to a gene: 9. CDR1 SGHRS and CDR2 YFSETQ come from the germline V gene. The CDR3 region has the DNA TGCGCCAGCAGCCCCGGACTAGCGGGGGGACTAATCCAAGAGACCCAGTACTTC. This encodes CASSPGLAGGLIQETQYF.

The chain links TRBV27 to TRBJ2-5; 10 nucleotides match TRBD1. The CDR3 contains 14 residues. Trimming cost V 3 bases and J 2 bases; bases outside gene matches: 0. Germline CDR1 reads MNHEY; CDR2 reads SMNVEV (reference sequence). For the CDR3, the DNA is TGTGCCAGCAGTTTGGACAGGGGGCAAGAGACCCAGTACTTC. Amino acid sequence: CASSLDRGQETQYF.

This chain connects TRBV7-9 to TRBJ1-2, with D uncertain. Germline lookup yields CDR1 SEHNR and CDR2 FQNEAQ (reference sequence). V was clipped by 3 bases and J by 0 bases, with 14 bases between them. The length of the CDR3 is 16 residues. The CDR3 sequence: CASSLLNGESNYGYTF. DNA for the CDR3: TGTGCCAGCAGCTTGTTAAATGGGGAGTCTAACTATGGCTACACCTTC.

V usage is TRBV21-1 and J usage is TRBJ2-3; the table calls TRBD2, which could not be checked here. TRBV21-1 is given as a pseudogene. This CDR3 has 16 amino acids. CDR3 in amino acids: CASSTRLGLRGDTQYF. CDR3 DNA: TGTGCCAGCAGCACCCGACTAGGCTTAAGGGGAGATACGCAGTATTTT.

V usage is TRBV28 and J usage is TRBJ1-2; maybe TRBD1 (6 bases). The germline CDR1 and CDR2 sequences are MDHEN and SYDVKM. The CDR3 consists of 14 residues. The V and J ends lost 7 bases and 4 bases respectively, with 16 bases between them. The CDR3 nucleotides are TGTGCCAGCACCACCTCGGCAGGGGCCTATGGCTACACCTTC. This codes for CASTTSAGAYGYTF.

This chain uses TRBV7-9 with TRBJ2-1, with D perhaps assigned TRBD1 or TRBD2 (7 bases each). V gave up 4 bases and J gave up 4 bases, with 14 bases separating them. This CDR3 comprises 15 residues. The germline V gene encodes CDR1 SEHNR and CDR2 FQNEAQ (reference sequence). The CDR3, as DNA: TGTGCCAGCAGCTCTCAGGGGGGGGCTTACAATGAGCAGTTCTTC. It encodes CASSSQGGAYNEQFF.

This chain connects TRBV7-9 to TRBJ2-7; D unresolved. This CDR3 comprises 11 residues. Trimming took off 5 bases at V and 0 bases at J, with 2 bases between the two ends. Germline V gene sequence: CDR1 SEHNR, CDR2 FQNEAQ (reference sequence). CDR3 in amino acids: CASSLSYEQYF. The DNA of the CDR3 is TGTGCCAGCAGCCTCTCCTACGAGCAGTACTTC.

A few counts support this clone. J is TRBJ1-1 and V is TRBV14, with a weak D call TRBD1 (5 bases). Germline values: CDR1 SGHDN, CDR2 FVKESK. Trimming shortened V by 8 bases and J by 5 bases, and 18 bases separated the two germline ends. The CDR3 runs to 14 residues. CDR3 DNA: TGTGCCAGCCGGCAACAGGATGGGGAAACTGAAGCTTTCTTT. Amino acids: CASRQQDGETEAFF.

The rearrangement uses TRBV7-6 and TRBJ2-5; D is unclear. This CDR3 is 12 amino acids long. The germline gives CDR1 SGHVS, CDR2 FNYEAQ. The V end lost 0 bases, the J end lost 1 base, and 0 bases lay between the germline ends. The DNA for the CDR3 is TGTGCCAGCAGCTTAGCCCAAGAGACCCAGTACTTC. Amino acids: CASSLAQETQYF.

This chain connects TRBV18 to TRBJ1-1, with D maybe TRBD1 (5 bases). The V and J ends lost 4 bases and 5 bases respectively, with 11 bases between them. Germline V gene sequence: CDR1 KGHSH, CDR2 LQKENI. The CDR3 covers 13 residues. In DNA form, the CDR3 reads TGTGCCAGCTCACGGGTGGGGGGAACTGAAGCTTTCTTT. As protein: CASSRVGGTEAFF.

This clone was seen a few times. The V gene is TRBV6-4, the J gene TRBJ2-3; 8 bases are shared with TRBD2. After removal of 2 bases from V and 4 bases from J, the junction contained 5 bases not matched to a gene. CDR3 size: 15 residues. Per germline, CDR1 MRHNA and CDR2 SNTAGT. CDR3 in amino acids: CASSDGAGGPDTQYF. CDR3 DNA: TGTGCCAGCAGTGACGGTGCGGGGGGCCCAGATACGCAGTATTTT.

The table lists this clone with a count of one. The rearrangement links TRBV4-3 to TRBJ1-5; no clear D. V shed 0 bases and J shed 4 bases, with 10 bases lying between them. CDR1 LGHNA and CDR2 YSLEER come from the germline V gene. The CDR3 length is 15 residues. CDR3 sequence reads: CASSQDRTVNQPQHF. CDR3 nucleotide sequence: TGCGCCAGCAGCCAAGATCGGACCGTTAATCAGCCCCAGCATTTT.